This entry lists 10 T cell receptor beta chains sequenced from one sample in a study of beta chain features in type 1 diabetes (dated by TCRdb to between 2017 and 2018). Points the paper makes about the study in general: A moderate but significant shortening of TCRB CDR3 length was observed in type 1 diabetes patients in all four CD4+ subsets.

Which antigens these TCRs recognize remains unknown. The method was the immunoSEQ multiplex PCR assay. All of the isolated RNA was reverse transcribed with the High Capacity cDNA Reverse Transcription Kit, so expressed TCRB transcripts were sequenced. What TCRdb holds here is the immuneACCESS table cut down to in-frame rearrangements. Part of the clones is not present; checked against another copy, under half of the missing clones reflect an unresolved V gene, and the others are unexplained. This sample comprises about 370,000 clones, 9.6% of them detected only once. The ten biggest clones cover around 0.66% of the sample. The specimen sequenced was central memory CD4+ T cells from blood. These receptors were obtained from a man aged 25-45 years with type 1 diabetes.

This clone was recorded a few times. This chain connects TRBV29-1 to TRBJ2-4; D may be TRBD1 or TRBD2 (5 bases each). Looked up from germline, CDR1 is SQVTM and CDR2 is ANQGSEA. V lost 6 bases and J lost 5, with 14 bases in between. The CDR3 consists of 13 residues. The CDR3 DNA reads as TGCAGCGTGGCCCGGGACCTCCAAAACATTCAGTACTTC. Amino acids: CSVARDLQNIQYF.

Comments on this clone: Other DNA sequences within the sample encode an identical CDR3. This chain joins TRBV28 and TRBJ1-5; 7 positions agree with TRBD1. Germline V gene lookup returns CDR1 MDHEN and CDR2 SYDVKM. CDR3 size: 15 residues. V lost 1 base to trimming and J lost 2 bases; unmatched junction nucleotides: 2. The CDR3 coding sequence is TGTGCCAGCAGTTTATCAACAGGGGGCAATCAGCCCCAGCATTTT. It codes for CASSLSTGGNQPQHF.

This clone has a handful of counts. The chain uses TRBV11-2 and TRBJ2-3, with D possibly TRBD1 on 6 matching bases. Looked up from germline, CDR1 is SGHAT and CDR2 is FQNNGV. CDR3 size: 15 residues. V was shortened by 3 bases and J by 3 bases, with 13 bases between the two germline ends. CDR3 DNA sequence: TGTGCCAGCAGCTTCCTAGGGGGAGTAACAGATACGCAGTATTTT. Its translation: CASSFLGGVTDTQYF.

The table lists this clone with a few counts. The chain combines TRBV18 with TRBJ2-5; 7 nucleotides line up with TRBD1. CDR3 length: 15 amino acids. CDR1 and CDR2 from the germline V gene are KGHSH and LQKENI. Germline trimming cut 2 bases from V and 7 bases from J; bases unmatched to any gene: 10. The CDR3 sequence is CASSPSRQGRVTQYF. The CDR3 coding sequence is TGTGCCAGCTCACCATCACGACAGGGAAGAGTGACCCAGTACTTC. The complete variable domain, with remaining parts taken from reference TRBV18 and TRBJ2-5, reads NAGVMQNPRHLVRRRGQEARLRCSPMKGHSHVYWYRQLPEEGLKFMVYLQKENIIDESGMPKERFSAEFPKEGPSILRIQQVVRGDSAAYFCASSPSRQGRVTQYFGPGTRLLVL.

This clone occurred a few times. V usage is TRBV29-1 and J usage is TRBJ1-1; D is undetermined. The CDR3 runs 13 residues. V was cut by 5 bases and J by 2 bases, with 12 bases left in between. Germline CDR1 and CDR2: SQVTM and ANQGSEA. DNA for the CDR3: TGCAGCGTTACTCCGGGCCTCAACACTGAAGCTTTCTTT. Translating gives CSVTPGLNTEAFF.

This clone was found a few times. The chain combines TRBV5-1 with TRBJ1-1; 7 bases map to TRBD1. The V gene end was trimmed by 3 bases and the J gene end by 5 bases; junction bases not matched to a gene: 7. The germline CDR1 and CDR2 sequences are SGHRS and YFSETQ. The CDR3 consists of 14 residues. The CDR3 DNA is TGCGCCAGCAGCTCCGGACAGGTCGAAACTGAAGCTTTCTTT. It translates to CASSSGQVETEAFF. Combining the CDR3 with reference TRBV5-1 and TRBJ1-1 gives the whole variable domain KAGVTQTPRYLIKTRGQQVTLSCSPISGHRSVSWYQQTPGQGLQFLFEYFSETQRNKGNFPGRFSGRQFSNSRSEMNVSTLELGDSALYLCASSSGQVETEAFFGQGTRLTVV.

The V and J genes are TRBV29-1 and TRBJ2-7; D possibly corresponds to TRBD1 (5 bases). Germline V gives CDR1 SQVTM, CDR2 ANQGSEA. The CDR3 is made up of 14 amino acids. The germline V and J ends were trimmed by 5 bases and 1 base, with 15 bases remaining between them. The CDR3 bases are TGCAGCGTTATCGACAGCTGGTCATCCTACGAGCAGTACTTC. This encodes CSVIDSWSSYEQYF.

The rearrangement uses TRBV5-8 and TRBJ2-7; D uncertain. This CDR3 is built from 14 residues. Germline lookup yields CDR1 SGHTS and CDR2 YDEGEE. With 0 bases removed from V and 0 bases from J, the gap between germline ends came to 7 bases. CDR3 loop: CASSLAPSSYEQYF. CDR3 sequence (DNA): TGTGCCAGCAGCTTGGCCCCAAGCTCCTACGAGCAGTACTTC. Using reference TRBV5-8 and TRBJ2-7 for the parts outside the CDR3, the full variable domain is EAGVTQSPTHLIKTRGQQATLRCSPISGHTSVYWYQQALGLGLQFLLWYDEGEERNRGNFPPRFSGRQFPNYSSELNVNALELEDSALYLCASSLAPSSYEQYFGPGTRLTVT.

This clone was found many times. This chain connects TRBV18 to TRBJ2-1; TRBD2 aligns across 7 bases. The V gene's germline CDR1 is KGHSH and CDR2 LQKENI. The CDR3 runs 13 residues. V was pared by 0 bases and J by 8 bases, with 1 base of the junction left unmatched. The CDR3 spells CASSPPAGDEQFF. Written as DNA, the CDR3 is TGTGCCAGCTCACCACCCGCGGGGGATGAGCAGTTCTTC.

This clone came up a few times. The chain has TRBV7-3 and TRBJ1-5; no firm D call. Deletions cut 4 bases from V and 0 bases from J, with 4 bases between. The CDR3 runs to 13 residues. CDR1 is SGHTA and CDR2 is FQGTGA in the germline V gene. The CDR3 is CASSYDSNQPQHF. CDR3 bases: TGTGCCAGCAGCTACGATAGCAATCAGCCCCAGCATTTT.